This TCR beta chain was documented in a study of blood T cell repertoires in COVID-19. Under the authors' procedure: Reference gene primer amplification gave estimated nucleated cell counts. Produced via immunoSEQ multiplex PCR; TCRdb's table is partial and in-frame only. The V and J calls and clone size come from that table; D and trimming were worked out from the DNA. The data show about 250,000 clones, over 65% seen once. CDR3 size: 15 residues. V lost 2 bases, J lost 4 bases, and 12 bases lay in between. Germline values: CDR1 GTSNPN, CDR2 SVGIG (reference sequence). The receptor was derived from a woman of 80 years or more with acute or convalescent COVID-19. The J gene is TRBJ1-6, the V gene TRBV30; D is possibly TRBD1 (5 bases). Specimen: peripheral blood. The DNA of the CDR3 is TGTGCCTGGAGTAGGTCAGGGAGGTATAATTCACCCCTCCACTTT. Translation: CAWSRSGRYNSPLHF.